This T cell receptor beta chain was sequenced during a study of cytomegalovirus exposure and HLA in healthy donors. Study results and caveats: The authors later found TCR association rates varying by HLA locus, with DRB1 most and HLA-C fewest. The study labeled more than 150 TCR beta chains cytomegalovirus-associated. Earlier analysis yielded a pattern in which most TCR beta V segments were productive about 90% or about 30% of the time. Across donors, most TCRs were seen rarely, yet some public ones were widespread.

Of note for this clone: Its antigen remains unidentified.

V was trimmed by 4 bases and J by 2 bases, leaving 15 bases between them. Germline assignment: CDR1 SGHDT and CDR2 YYEEEE. This CDR3 is 15 amino acids long. PCR used 60 Vbeta primers and 13 Jbeta primers. Profiling relied on immunoSEQ multiplex PCR, and the TCRdb table lists in-frame clones only, not all of them. The table has 120,000 or so clones, approximately 84% seen once. This TCR derives from a man aged 18 to 30 in good health and CMV-seropositive. Sequencing was performed on PBMCs. The rearrangement links TRBV5-6 to TRBJ1-2; no clear D. The CDR3 coding sequence is TGTGCCAGCAGCACCCTCGACACCGACAACTATGGCTACACCTTC. Its translation: CASSTLDTDNYGYTF.